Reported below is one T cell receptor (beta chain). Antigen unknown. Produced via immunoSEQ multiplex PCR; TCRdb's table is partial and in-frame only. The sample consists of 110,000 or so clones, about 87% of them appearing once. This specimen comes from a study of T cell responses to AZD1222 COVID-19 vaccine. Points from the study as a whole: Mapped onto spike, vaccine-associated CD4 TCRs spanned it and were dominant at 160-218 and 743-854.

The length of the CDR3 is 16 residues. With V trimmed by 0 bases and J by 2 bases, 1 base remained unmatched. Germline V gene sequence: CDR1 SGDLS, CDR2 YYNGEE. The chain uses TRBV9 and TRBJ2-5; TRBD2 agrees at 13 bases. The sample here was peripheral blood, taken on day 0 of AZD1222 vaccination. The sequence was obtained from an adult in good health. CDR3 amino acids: CASSVGTSGGQETQYF. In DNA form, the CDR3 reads TGTGCCAGCAGCGTAGGGACTAGCGGGGGTCAAGAGACCCAGTACTTC.